This is a list of T cell receptor beta chains from one sample in a study of blood T cell repertoires in COVID-19. The table came from immunoSEQ multiplex PCR; TCRdb's copy has only in-frame clones and leaves some out. The sample has 200,000 or so clones, roughly four fifths seen once. Sequenced input: peripheral blood. The receptors were sampled from a woman aged 25 to 39 with acute or convalescent COVID-19. Both conserved end residues are part of each CDR3. Each record gives: J gene, clone size, V gene, D gene, CDR3 protein, CDR3 DNA. A D gene is named only where the DNA matches it firmly. Size values are once, few and many counts, or a class for expanded clones, and some rows have none.

J gene: TRBJ2-3
clone size: .
V gene: TRBV29-1
D gene: .
CDR3 protein: CSVQGLQEGSTDTQYF
CDR3 DNA: TGCAGCGTGCAAGGACTTCAGGAGGGTAGCACAGATACGCAGTATTTT

J gene: TRBJ2-2
clone size: .
V gene: TRBV18
D gene: .
CDR3 protein: CASSPGLLNTGELFF
CDR3 DNA: TGTGCCAGCTCACCGGGACTCTTAAACACCGGGGAGCTGTTTTTT

J gene: TRBJ1-1
clone size: once
V gene: TRBV15
D gene: .
CDR3 protein: CATSLTRNTEAFF
CDR3 DNA: TGTGCCACCAGCCTGACTCGTAACACTGAAGCTTTCTTT

J gene: TRBJ2-2
clone size: .
V gene: TRBV12-3/TRBV12-4
D gene: .
CDR3 protein: CASMGSTGELFF
CDR3 DNA: TGTGCCAGTATGGGCAGCACCGGGGAGCTGTTTTTT

J gene: TRBJ1-2
clone size: .
V gene: TRBV3-1/TRBV3-2
D gene: .
CDR3 protein: CASSRKTAFYGYTF
CDR3 DNA: TGTGCCAGCAGCCGAAAAACAGCCTTCTATGGCTACACCTTC

J gene: TRBJ2-5
clone size: .
V gene: TRBV5-4
D gene: TRBD2
CDR3 protein: CASSLSSGGTETQYF
CDR3 DNA: TGTGCCAGCAGCTTATCTAGCGGGGGTACGGAGACCCAGTACTTC

J gene: TRBJ1-2
clone size: few
V gene: TRBV30
D gene: .
CDR3 protein: CAWRGLQFQGGYGYTF
CDR3 DNA: TGTGCCTGGAGGGGTCTCCAGTTCCAGGGAGGCTATGGCTACACCTTC

J gene: TRBJ1-2
clone size: .
V gene: TRBV20-1
D gene: .
CDR3 protein: CSARVPGGYTF
CDR3 DNA: TGCAGTGCTAGAGTTCCGGGGGGCTACACCTTC

J gene: TRBJ1-6
clone size: .
V gene: TRBV6-5
D gene: TRBD1
CDR3 protein: CASRAQGSPLHF
CDR3 DNA: TGTGCCAGCAGGGCACAGGGGTCACCCCTCCACTTT

J gene: TRBJ1-5
clone size: .
V gene: TRBV7-2
D gene: .
CDR3 protein: CASSLLGGVNQPQHF
CDR3 DNA: TGTGCCAGCAGCTTACTAGGGGGAGTCAATCAGCCCCAGCATTTT

J gene: TRBJ1-6
clone size: .
V gene: TRBV4-1
D gene: TRBD1
CDR3 protein: CASSQVATGAYNSPLHF
CDR3 DNA: TGCGCCAGCAGCCAAGTAGCCACAGGGGCCTATAATTCACCCCTCCACTTT

J gene: TRBJ1-1
clone size: few
V gene: TRBV27
D gene: .
CDR3 protein: CASSLDYYTEAFF
CDR3 DNA: TGTGCCAGCAGTTTAGATTACTACACTGAAGCTTTCTTT

J gene: TRBJ1-6
clone size: .
V gene: TRBV4-2
D gene: .
CDR3 protein: CASSQDRTSGNSPLHF
CDR3 DNA: TGTGCCAGCAGCCAAGATCGTACATCTGGCAATTCACCCCTCCACTTT

J gene: TRBJ1-3
clone size: .
V gene: TRBV30
D gene: .
CDR3 protein: CAWSRDSGSGNTIYF
CDR3 DNA: TGTGCCTGGAGTCGGGACTCCGGCTCTGGAAACACCATATATTTT

J gene: TRBJ1-5
clone size: .
V gene: TRBV19
D gene: .
CDR3 protein: CASKLQGNSNQPQHF
CDR3 DNA: TGTGCCAGTAAGCTACAGGGAAATAGCAATCAGCCCCAGCATTTT

J gene: TRBJ1-5
clone size: .
V gene: TRBV28
D gene: TRBD1
CDR3 protein: CASSHIPGPGGQPQHF
CDR3 DNA: TGTGCCAGCAGCCATATCCCGGGACCAGGGGGTCAGCCCCAGCATTTT

J gene: TRBJ1-4
clone size: .
V gene: TRBV30
D gene: .
CDR3 protein: CAWASSGQSNEKLFF
CDR3 DNA: TGTGCCTGGGCATCTTCTGGACAGAGCAATGAAAAACTGTTTTTT

J gene: TRBJ2-7
clone size: .
V gene: TRBV30
D gene: TRBD2
CDR3 protein: CAWAPGLGMSEQYF
CDR3 DNA: TGTGCCTGGGCCCCGGGACTAGGAATGAGCGAGCAGTACTTC

J gene: TRBJ1-1
clone size: .
V gene: TRBV10-3
D gene: TRBD1
CDR3 protein: CAISEGQVRKTEAFF
CDR3 DNA: TGTGCCATCAGTGAAGGACAGGTAAGGAAGACTGAAGCTTTCTTT

J gene: TRBJ1-3
clone size: .
V gene: TRBV30
D gene: .
CDR3 protein: CAWSTARGSGNTIYF
CDR3 DNA: TGTGCCTGGAGTACCGCCCGGGGTTCTGGAAACACCATATATTTT

J gene: TRBJ1-1
clone size: few
V gene: TRBV7-3
D gene: .
CDR3 protein: CASSLRSDMNTEAFF
CDR3 DNA: TGTGCCAGCAGCTTACGGTCGGACATGAACACTGAAGCTTTCTTT

J gene: TRBJ2-3
clone size: .
V gene: TRBV11-2
D gene: .
CDR3 protein: CASSSPVGGRVDTQYF
CDR3 DNA: TGTGCCAGCAGCTCCCCGGTGGGGGGGCGTGTAGATACGCAGTATTTT

J gene: TRBJ2-1
clone size: .
V gene: TRBV4-3
D gene: .
CDR3 protein: CASSQPGQDLLGQFF
CDR3 DNA: TGCGCCAGCAGTCAACCGGGACAAGACTTGCTGGGGCAGTTCTTC

J gene: TRBJ1-1
clone size: .
V gene: TRBV18
D gene: .
CDR3 protein: CASSPPGNRAVTNTEAFF
CDR3 DNA: TGTGCCAGCTCACCACCGGGGAACAGGGCAGTAACGAACACTGAAGCTTTCTTT

J gene: TRBJ1-4
clone size: .
V gene: TRBV7-2
D gene: .
CDR3 protein: CASSVGSGATNEKLFF
CDR3 DNA: TGTGCCAGCAGCGTAGGGTCCGGAGCAACTAATGAAAAACTGTTTTTT

J gene: TRBJ2-5
clone size: .
V gene: TRBV24-1
D gene: .
CDR3 protein: CATSDPTGNQYF
CDR3 DNA: TGTGCCACCAGTGACCCCACAGGGAACCAGTACTTC

J gene: TRBJ2-1
clone size: .
V gene: TRBV5-1
D gene: .
CDR3 protein: CASSLRSSFLEQFF
CDR3 DNA: TGCGCCAGCAGCTTGCGGTCGAGCTTTCTTGAGCAGTTCTTC

J gene: TRBJ2-7
clone size: .
V gene: TRBV6-1
D gene: .
CDR3 protein: CASSPSNEQYF
CDR3 DNA: TGTGCCAGCAGTCCTAGCAATGAGCAGTACTTC

J gene: TRBJ1-4
clone size: .
V gene: TRBV2
D gene: .
CDR3 protein: CASRRTDMVGEKLFF
CDR3 DNA: TGTGCCAGCAGGCGGACTGACATGGTGGGTGAAAAACTGTTTTTT

J gene: TRBJ1-2
clone size: .
V gene: TRBV2
D gene: .
CDR3 protein: CASSDWGPRQF
CDR3 DNA: TGTGCCAGCAGTGATTGGGGGCCCAGACAGTTC

J gene: TRBJ1-4
clone size: .
V gene: TRBV30
D gene: .
CDR3 protein: CAWSPRGINEKLFF
CDR3 DNA: TGTGCCTGGAGTCCAAGGGGCATTAATGAAAAACTGTTTTTT

J gene: TRBJ2-5
clone size: .
V gene: TRBV4-2
D gene: .
CDR3 protein: CASSQEGRTGELSQETQYF
CDR3 DNA: TGTGCCAGCAGCCAAGAGGGTCGTACGGGAGAGCTATCCCAAGAGACCCAGTACTTC

J gene: TRBJ1-2
clone size: .
V gene: TRBV11-2
D gene: .
CDR3 protein: CASSLGLFHGYGYTF
CDR3 DNA: TGTGCCAGCAGCTTAGGCTTGTTCCACGGGTATGGCTACACCTTC

J gene: TRBJ2-7
clone size: .
V gene: TRBV5-4
D gene: TRBD1
CDR3 protein: CASSLIGTGANEQYF
CDR3 DNA: TGTGCCAGCAGCTTGATTGGGACAGGGGCGAACGAGCAGTACTTC

J gene: TRBJ1-5
clone size: .
V gene: TRBV28
D gene: .
CDR3 protein: CASTFWRSGQPQHF
CDR3 DNA: TGTGCCAGCACCTTCTGGCGGTCCGGTCAGCCCCAGCATTTT

J gene: TRBJ2-7
clone size: .
V gene: TRBV27
D gene: TRBD1
CDR3 protein: CASSSDRGEQYF
CDR3 DNA: TGTGCCAGCAGTTCGGACAGGGGCGAGCAGTACTTC

J gene: TRBJ2-2
clone size: .
V gene: TRBV13
D gene: .
CDR3 protein: CASSGGLGGWSSTGELFF
CDR3 DNA: TGTGCCAGCAGCGGAGGGCTAGGAGGGTGGTCTTCCACCGGGGAGCTGTTTTTT

J gene: TRBJ2-7
clone size: once
V gene: TRBV7-8
D gene: .
CDR3 protein: CASTSPGLWSEQYF
CDR3 DNA: TGTGCCAGCACTTCCCCAGGGCTGTGGTCGGAGCAGTACTTC

J gene: TRBJ2-7
clone size: .
V gene: TRBV28
D gene: TRBD2
CDR3 protein: CASSYPWAGGPEQYF
CDR3 DNA: TGTGCCAGCAGTTACCCGTGGGCGGGGGGTCCCGAGCAGTACTTC